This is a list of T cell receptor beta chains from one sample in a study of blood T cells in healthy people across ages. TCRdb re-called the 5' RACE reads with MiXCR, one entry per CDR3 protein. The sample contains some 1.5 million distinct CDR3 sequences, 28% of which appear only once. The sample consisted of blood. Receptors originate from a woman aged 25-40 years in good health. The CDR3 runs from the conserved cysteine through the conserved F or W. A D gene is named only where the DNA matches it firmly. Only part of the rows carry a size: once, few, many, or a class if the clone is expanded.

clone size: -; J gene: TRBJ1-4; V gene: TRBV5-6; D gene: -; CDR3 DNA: TGTGCCAGCACTTGGCGGCAGGTGAATGAAAAACTGTTTTTT; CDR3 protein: CASTWRQVNEKLFF
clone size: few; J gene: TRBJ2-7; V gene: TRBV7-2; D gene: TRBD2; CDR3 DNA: TGTGCCAGCAGCTACCTAGCGGGAGGGGACTACGAGCAGTACTTC; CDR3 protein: CASSYLAGGDYEQYF
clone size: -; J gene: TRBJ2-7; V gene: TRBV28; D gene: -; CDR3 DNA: TGTGCCAGCTTGCGGGATGACTACGAGCAGTACTTC; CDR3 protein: CASLRDDYEQYF
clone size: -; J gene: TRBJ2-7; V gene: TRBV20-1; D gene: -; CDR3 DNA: TGCAGTGCTAGAAGGCTAAAGGGCGACGAGCAGTACTTC; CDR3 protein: CSARRLKGDEQYF
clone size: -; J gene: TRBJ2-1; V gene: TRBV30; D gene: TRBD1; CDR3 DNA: TGTGCCTGGACCCCAGGTGGGACAGGGGGGAAGCAGTTCTTC; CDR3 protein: CAWTPGGTGGKQFF
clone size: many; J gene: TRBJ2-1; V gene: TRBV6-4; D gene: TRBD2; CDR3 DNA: TGTGCCAGCAGAGCTACTAGCGGGGGGGCCGGTGAGCAGTTCTTC; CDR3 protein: CASRATSGGAGEQFF
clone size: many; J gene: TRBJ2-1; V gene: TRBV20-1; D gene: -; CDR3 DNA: TGCAGTGCAGGAGGGGGCTCCTACAATGAGCAGTTCTTC; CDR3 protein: CSAGGGSYNEQFF
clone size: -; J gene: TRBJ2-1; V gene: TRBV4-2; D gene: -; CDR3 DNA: TGTACCAGCAGCCAAGGTCAGGGCAGGGGATTAGTCGGCTCCTACAATGAGCAGTTCTTC; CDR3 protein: CTSSQGQGRGLVGSYNEQFF
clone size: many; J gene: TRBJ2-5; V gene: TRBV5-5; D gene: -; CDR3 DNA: TGTGCCAGCAGCTTCATGTCGGGGCTTGAGACCCAGTACTTC; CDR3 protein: CASSFMSGLETQYF
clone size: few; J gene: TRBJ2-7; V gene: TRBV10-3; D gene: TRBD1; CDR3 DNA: TGTGCCATCAGTGGAGGACAGGGGTGGGAGCAGTACTTC; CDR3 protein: CAISGGQGWEQYF
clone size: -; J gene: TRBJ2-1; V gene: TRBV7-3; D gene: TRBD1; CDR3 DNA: TGTGCCAGCAGCTTTCTGCCCGGGACAGGGCAAGATGAGCAGTTCTTC; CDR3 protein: CASSFLPGTGQDEQFF
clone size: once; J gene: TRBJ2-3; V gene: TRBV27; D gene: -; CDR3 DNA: TGTGCCAGCAGTTTAGACCCCGTGGGCACAGATACGCAGTATTTT; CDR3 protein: CASSLDPVGTDTQYF
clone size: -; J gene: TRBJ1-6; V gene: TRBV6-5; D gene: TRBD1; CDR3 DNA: TGTGCCAGCAGTTACTCCGGACAGGGGCGATCACCCCTCCACTTT; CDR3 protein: CASSYSGQGRSPLHF
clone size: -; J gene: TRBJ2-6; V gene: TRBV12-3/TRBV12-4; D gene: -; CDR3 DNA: TGTGCCAGCACTCAGAACTCTGGGGCCAACGTCCGGACTTTC; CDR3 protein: CASTQNSGANVRTF
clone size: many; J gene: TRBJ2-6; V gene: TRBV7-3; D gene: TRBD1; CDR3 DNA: TGTGCCAGCAGCGGTGTGGGACAGAGCTCTGGGGCCAACGTCCTGACTTTC; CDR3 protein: CASSGVGQSSGANVLTF
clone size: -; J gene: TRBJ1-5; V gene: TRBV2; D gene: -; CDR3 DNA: TGTGCCAGCAGTGGGACCGCTTATAGCAATCAGCCCCAGCATTTT; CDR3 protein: CASSGTAYSNQPQHF
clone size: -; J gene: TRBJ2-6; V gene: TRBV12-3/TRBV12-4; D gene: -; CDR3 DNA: TGTGCCAGCAGTCCTGACGGTCCCTCTGGGGCCAACGTCCTGACTTTC; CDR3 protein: CASSPDGPSGANVLTF
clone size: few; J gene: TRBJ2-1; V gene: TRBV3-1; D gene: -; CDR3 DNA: TGTGCCAGCAGCCAAGAGATAATCTCCTACAATGAGCAGTTCTTC; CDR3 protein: CASSQEIISYNEQFF
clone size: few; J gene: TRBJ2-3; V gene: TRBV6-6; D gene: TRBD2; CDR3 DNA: TGTGCCAGCAGTGGTACTAGCGGGAGAAGAGCTACGCAGTATTTT; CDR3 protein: CASSGTSGRRATQYF
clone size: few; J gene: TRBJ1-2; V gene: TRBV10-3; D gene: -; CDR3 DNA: TGTGCCACCGGGACCTCTAACTATGGCTACACCTTC; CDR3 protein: CATGTSNYGYTF
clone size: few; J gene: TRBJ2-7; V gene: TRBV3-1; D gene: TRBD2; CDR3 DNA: TGTGCCAGCAGCCTGGGACTAGTCGCGGCGGACGAGCAGTACTTC; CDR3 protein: CASSLGLVAADEQYF
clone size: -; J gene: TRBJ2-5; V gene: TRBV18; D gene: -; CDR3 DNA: TGTGCCAGCTCACTACGCAGGGCCGAACGAGAGACCCAGTACTTC; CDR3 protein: CASSLRRAERETQYF
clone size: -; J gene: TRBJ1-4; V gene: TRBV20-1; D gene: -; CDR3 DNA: TGCAGTGCTAGACGGCAACTGGGAGAAAAACTGTTTTTT; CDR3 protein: CSARRQLGEKLFF
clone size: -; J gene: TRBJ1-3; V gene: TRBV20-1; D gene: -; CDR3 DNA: TGCAGTGCTACAGGGGATCTTGGAAACACCATATATTTT; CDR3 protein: CSATGDLGNTIYF
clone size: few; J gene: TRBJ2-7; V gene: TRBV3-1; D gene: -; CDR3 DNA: TGTGCCAGCAGCCACACACCCTCTGGCTGGGGAACCTACGAGCAGTACTTC; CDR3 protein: CASSHTPSGWGTYEQYF
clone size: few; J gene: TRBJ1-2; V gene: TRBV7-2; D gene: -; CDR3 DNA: TGTGCCAGCAGCTCAACCTTGCCCGGAAGGGGTGGCTACACCTTC; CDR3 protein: CASSSTLPGRGGYTF
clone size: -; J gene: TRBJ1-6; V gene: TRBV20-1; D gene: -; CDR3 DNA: TGCAGTGCTAGGATGACAGGAGCTAATTCACCCCTCCACTTT; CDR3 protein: CSARMTGANSPLHF
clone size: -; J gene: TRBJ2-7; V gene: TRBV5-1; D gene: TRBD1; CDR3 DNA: TGCGCCAGCAGCAACCACAGGGGATACTCCTACGAGCAGTACTTC; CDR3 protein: CASSNHRGYSYEQYF
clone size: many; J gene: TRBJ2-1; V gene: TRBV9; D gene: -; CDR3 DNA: TGTGCCAGCAGCGTAAGCTACGGGTACTACAATGAGCAGTTCTTC; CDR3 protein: CASSVSYGYYNEQFF
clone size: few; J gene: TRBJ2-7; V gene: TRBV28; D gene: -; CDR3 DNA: TGTGCCAGCAAGTACGGACCTGCAGGGGCCTCCGAGCAGTACTTC; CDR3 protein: CASKYGPAGASEQYF
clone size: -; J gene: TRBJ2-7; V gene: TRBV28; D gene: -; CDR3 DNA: TGTGCCAGCAGCTCTCCGGGCAGCGGGCCTTCGGTACCCTACGAGCAGTACTTC; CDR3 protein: CASSSPGSGPSVPYEQYF
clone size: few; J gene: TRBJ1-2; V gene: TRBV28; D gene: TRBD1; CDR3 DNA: TGTGCCAGCAGTTTATATCAGGGGGAGGGTGGCTACACCTTC; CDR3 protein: CASSLYQGEGGYTF
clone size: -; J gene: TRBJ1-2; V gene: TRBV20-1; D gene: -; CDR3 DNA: TGCAGTGGATACAGCGATCGGGACTATGGTTACACCTTC; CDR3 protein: CSGYSDRDYGYTF
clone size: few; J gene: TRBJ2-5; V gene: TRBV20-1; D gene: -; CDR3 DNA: TGCAGTGCTGGGAGGCGGGGGCTCCGAGAGACCCAGTACTTC; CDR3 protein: CSAGRRGLRETQYF
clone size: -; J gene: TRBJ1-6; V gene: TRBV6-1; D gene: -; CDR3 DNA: TGTGCCAGCAGTGCCTTCCCAGGGATAGAAAATTCACCCCTCCACTTT; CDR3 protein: CASSAFPGIENSPLHF
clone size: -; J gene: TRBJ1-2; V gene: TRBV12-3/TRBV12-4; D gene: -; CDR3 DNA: TGTGCCAGCAGTATCGGACACTATGGCTACACCTTC; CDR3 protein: CASSIGHYGYTF
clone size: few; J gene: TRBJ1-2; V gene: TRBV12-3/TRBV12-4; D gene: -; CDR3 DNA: TGTGCCAGCAGTTTAGCCAGCGGACGACTTAACTATGGCTACACCTTC; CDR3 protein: CASSLASGRLNYGYTF
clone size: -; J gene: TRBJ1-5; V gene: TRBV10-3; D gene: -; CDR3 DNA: TGTGCCATCAGTGAGTCCGCCGAAAGCAATCGGCCCCAGCATTTT; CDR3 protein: CAISESAESNRPQHF
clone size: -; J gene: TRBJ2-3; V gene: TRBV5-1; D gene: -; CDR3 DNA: TGCGCCAGCAGCTTTGCGGGTCCTGGCACAAGTACGCAGTATTTT; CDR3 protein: CASSFAGPGTSTQYF
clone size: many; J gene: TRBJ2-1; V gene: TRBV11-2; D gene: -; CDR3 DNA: TGTGCCAGCAGCTTAGTGGCGGGATTCTACAATGAGCAGTTCTTC; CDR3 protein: CASSLVAGFYNEQFF
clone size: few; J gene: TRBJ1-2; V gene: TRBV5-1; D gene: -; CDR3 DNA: TGCGCCAGCAGCCCGACAGTTACAGGGTTTGGCTATGGCTACACCTTC; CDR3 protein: CASSPTVTGFGYGYTF
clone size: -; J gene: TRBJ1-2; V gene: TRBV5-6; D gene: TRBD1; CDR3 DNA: TGTGCCAGCAGCCCAGGGACAGACATATATGGCTACACCTTC; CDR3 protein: CASSPGTDIYGYTF
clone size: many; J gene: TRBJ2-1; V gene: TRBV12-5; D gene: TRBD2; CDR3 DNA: TGTGCTAGTGGTCCTCGTGGGTTGCGGGGGGACAATGAGCAGTTCTTC; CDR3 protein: CASGPRGLRGDNEQFF
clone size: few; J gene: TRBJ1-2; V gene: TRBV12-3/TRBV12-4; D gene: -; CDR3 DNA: TGTGCCAGCAGTTTTACCGGGGTTCAGGGCTACACCTTC; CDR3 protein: CASSFTGVQGYTF
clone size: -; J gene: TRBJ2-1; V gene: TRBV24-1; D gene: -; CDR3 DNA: TGTGTCACCAGTGCTGGCGAGGTCCCCTACAATGAGCAGTTCTTC; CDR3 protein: CVTSAGEVPYNEQFF
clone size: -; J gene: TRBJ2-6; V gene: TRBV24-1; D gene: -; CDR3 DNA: TGTGCCACCAGTGATCCGGACGGATCTGGAGCCAACGTCCTGACTTTC; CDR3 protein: CATSDPDGSGANVLTF
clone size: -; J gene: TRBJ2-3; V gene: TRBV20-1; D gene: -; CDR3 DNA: TGTAGTGCTCCCCCCTCCGGGGTAGTGAAAGATACGCAGTATTTT; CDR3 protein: CSAPPSGVVKDTQYF
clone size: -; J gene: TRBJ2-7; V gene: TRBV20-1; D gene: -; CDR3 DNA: TGCAGTGCTAGGGGGGGATTCTCCTGCGAGCAGTACTTC; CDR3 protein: CSARGGFSCEQYF
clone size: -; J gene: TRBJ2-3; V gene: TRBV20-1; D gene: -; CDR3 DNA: TGCAGTGCTAGAGATCCCCAACTAGCAACAGATACGCAGTATTTT; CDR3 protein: CSARDPQLATDTQYF
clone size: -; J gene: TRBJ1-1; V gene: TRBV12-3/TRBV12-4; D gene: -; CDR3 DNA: TGTGCCAGCAGTCAGGGTCGGGGATTGAACACTGAAGCTTTCTTT; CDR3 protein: CASSQGRGLNTEAFF
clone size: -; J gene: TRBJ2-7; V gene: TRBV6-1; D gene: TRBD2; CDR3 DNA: TGTGCCAGCAGTGCCCTAGCGGGAGGGCCGTTACAGGACGAGCAGTACTTC; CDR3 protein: CASSALAGGPLQDEQYF
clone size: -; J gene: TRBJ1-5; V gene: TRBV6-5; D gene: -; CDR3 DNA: TGTGCCAGCAGGAACGAGTGGAATCAGCCCCAGCATTTT; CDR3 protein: CASRNEWNQPQHF
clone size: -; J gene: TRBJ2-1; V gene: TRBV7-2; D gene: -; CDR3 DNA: TGTGCCAGCAGCGCACAGCTTTACAATGAGCAGTTCTTC; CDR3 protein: CASSAQLYNEQFF
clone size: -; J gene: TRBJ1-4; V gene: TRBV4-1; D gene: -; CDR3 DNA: TGCGCCAGCAGCTCCAACAGGGTGGCGTTTTTT; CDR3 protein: CASSSNRVAFF
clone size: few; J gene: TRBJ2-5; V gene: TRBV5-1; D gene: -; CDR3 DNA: TGCGCCAGCAGCTGGAAAGCCTTACAAGAGACCCAGTACTTC; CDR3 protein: CASSWKALQETQYF